These 30 T cell receptor beta chains came from one sample sequenced in a study of patients and donors after allogeneic stem cell transplantation. One entry per CDR3 protein, called by TCRdb with MiXCR from the RT-PCR reads. The table lists 160,000 or so distinct CDR3 sequences, 24% of them singletons. What was sequenced was blood, either unsorted or a sorted T cell fraction (not recorded which). Receptor source: a human donor who was either an allogeneic HSCT recipient or a stem cell or donor lymphocyte infusion donor (not recorded which). It is not recorded whose cells these are; they may come from a transplant donor.

This clonotype came up a few times. The gene calls are TRBV4-1 and TRBJ2-3; 8 nucleotides line up with TRBD1. The CDR3 is made up of 16 amino acids. The germline CDR1 and CDR2 sequences are MGHRA and YSYEKL. Trimming at V came to 1 base and at J to 4 bases, leaving 7 bases not matched to a gene. The CDR3 DNA is TGCGCCAGCAGCCAAGGCAGGGGGCCTCGTGCAGATACGCAGTATTTT. Translating it yields CASSQGRGPRADTQYF.

The gene calls are TRBV6-2 or TRBV6-3 and TRBJ1-1; tentatively, D is TRBD1 (5 bases). Trimming left V 6 bases short and J 5 bases short, with 16 bases between. In germline, CDR1 is MNHEY, CDR2 SVGEGT. This CDR3 is built from 14 residues. The CDR3 sequence: CASSYVGGRTEAFF. In DNA form, the CDR3 reads TGTGCCAGCAGCTACGTCGGGGGAAGAACTGAAGCTTTCTTT.

This clonotype was picked up a small number of times. The V gene is TRBV29-1, the J gene TRBJ1-1, with a tentative D call TRBD1 (5 bases). Germline V gene lookup returns CDR1 SQVTM and CDR2 ANQGSEA. V was clipped by 3 bases and J by 7 bases, with 15 bases between them. The CDR3 spans 13 residues. The CDR3 spells CSVDSGRRIEAFF. The CDR3 nucleotides read TGCAGCGTTGATTCGGGACGTCGGATTGAAGCTTTCTTT. Complete variable domain (other parts from reference TRBV29-1 and TRBJ1-1): SAVISQKPSRDICQRGTSLTIQCQVDSQVTMMFWYRQQPGQSLTLIATANQGSEATYESGFVIDKFPISRPNLTFSTLTVSNMSPEDSSIYLCSVDSGRRIEAFFGQGTRLTVV.

Ten or more counts support this clonotype. The chain carries TRBV5-1 and TRBJ1-2; no reliable D call. The CDR3 covers 14 residues. V dropped 0 bases and J dropped 2 bases, with 8 bases sitting between them. Germline loops: CDR1 SGHRS, CDR2 YFSETQ. The CDR3 spells CASSLDQTNYGYTF. In DNA, the CDR3 is TGCGCCAGCAGCTTGGATCAAACCAACTATGGCTACACCTTC.

The CDR3 sequence: CASSLEQAYGYTF. The CDR3 nucleotides read TGCGCCAGCAGCTTGGAACAGGCATATGGCTACACCTTC. The genes are TRBV5-1 and TRBJ1-2; possibly TRBD1 for D (5 bases). Per germline, CDR1 SGHRS and CDR2 YFSETQ. The CDR3 runs 13 residues. V lost 0 bases and J lost 5, with 8 bases in between.

This clonotype was counted between two and nine times. The chain combines TRBV25-1 with TRBJ2-5; possibly TRBD1 for D (5 bases). The V and J ends lost 4 bases and 1 base respectively, with 13 bases between them. From germline, CDR1 is MGHDK and CDR2 SYGVNS. CDR3 size: 15 residues. Here the CDR3 reads CASSGSDSFQETQYF. CDR3 nucleotides: TGTGCCAGCAGTGGCTCTGACAGCTTCCAAGAGACCCAGTACTTC.

This rearrangement joins TRBV6-1 to TRBJ2-7; D not certain. The CDR3 length is 10 residues. The ends were cut back, 3 bases at V and 4 bases at J, with 1 base in the middle. The germline V gene has CDR1 MNHNS and CDR2 SASEGT. The CDR3 spells CASSEYEQYF. The DNA for the CDR3 is TGTGCCAGCAGTGAGTACGAGCAGTACTTC.

The chain recombines TRBV5-4 with TRBJ2-2; 8 positions match TRBD1. Trimming took 4 bases from V and 1 from J; bases not matched to a gene: 3. Germline V gene lookup returns CDR1 SGHNT and CDR2 YYREEE (reference sequence). CDR3 size: 15 residues. The DNA of the CDR3 is TGTGCCAGCAGCCGTGGGACAGGGAACACCGGGGAGCTGTTTTTT. This sequence encodes CASSRGTGNTGELFF.

V and J are TRBV7-2 and TRBJ1-5; D perhaps matches TRBD1 (6 bases). Germline values: CDR1 SGHTA, CDR2 FQGNSA. Trimming pared 5 bases from V and 7 bases from J, leaving 18 bases between. There are 15 residues in the CDR3. CDR3 DNA: TGTGCCAGCAGCCCTCGGGGGGGCTCGGCGCAGCCCCAGCATTTT. As protein: CASSPRGGSAQPQHF.

This clonotype was recorded a few times. The chain joins TRBV5-1 to TRBJ2-7; a weak D match, TRBD2 (5 bases). Germline CDR1 and CDR2: SGHRS and YFSETQ. The CDR3 is 16 residues long. Trimming left V 0 bases short and J 6 bases short, with 19 bases between. The CDR3 loop is CASSLAASGKIIEQYF. The CDR3 DNA is TGCGCCAGCAGCTTGGCCGCCTCCGGGAAGATAATCGAGCAGTACTTC.

This clonotype has just a few counts. This chain's CDR3 is CSARGGDYGYTF. The CDR3 coding sequence is TGCAGTGCTAGAGGGGGGGACTATGGCTACACCTTC. The chain has TRBV20-1 and TRBJ1-2, with D possibly TRBD1 on 5 matching bases. V lost 1 base, J lost 3 bases, and 6 bases lay in between. This CDR3 has 12 residues. Germline-derived CDR1 and CDR2 are DFQATT and SNEGSKA (reference sequence).

This clonotype came up a few times. The rearrangement links TRBV19 to TRBJ1-4; maybe TRBD1 (6 bases). This CDR3 has 15 residues. V shed 5 bases and J shed 7 bases, with 17 bases lying between them. Looked up from germline, CDR1 is LNHDA and CDR2 is SQIVND (reference sequence). The CDR3 protein is CASSPGTWGAEKLFF. The CDR3 nucleotides are TGTGCCAGTAGTCCCGGTACCTGGGGGGCTGAAAAACTGTTTTTT.

The DNA of the CDR3 is TGTGCCAGCAGTAAAACAGGGGGGCTCACTGAAGCTTTCTTT. As protein: CASSKTGGLTEAFF. The chain joins TRBV6-5 to TRBJ1-1, with 8 positions matching TRBD1. CDR3 size: 14 residues. Germline CDR1 is MNHEY and CDR2 is SVGAGI. The V gene end was trimmed by 5 bases and the J gene end by 4 bases; junction bases not matched to a gene: 6.

This clonotype was seen only a few times. The chain is built from TRBV29-1 and TRBJ2-7; 7 bases are shared with TRBD1. Unmatched junction bases numbered 8, after V lost 3 bases and J lost 6 bases. The CDR3 has 13 residues. CDR1 and CDR2 from the germline V gene are SQVTM and ANQGSEA. This chain's CDR3 is CSVDGRGHAEQYF. In nucleotides, the CDR3 is TGCAGCGTTGACGGTAGGGGGCACGCCGAGCAGTACTTC.

This clonotype was counted a few times. The genes are TRBV4-3 and TRBJ2-1; a weak D match, TRBD2 (6 bases). This CDR3 comprises 16 residues. Germline V gives CDR1 LGHNA, CDR2 YSLEER. V gave up 0 bases and J gave up 4 bases, with 13 bases separating them. This chain's CDR3 is CASSQELGTSYNEQFF. The CDR3 DNA is TGCGCCAGCAGCCAAGAGCTCGGGACTTCATACAATGAGCAGTTCTTC.

The J gene is TRBJ2-3, the V gene TRBV5-1, with 8 bases identical to TRBD2. CDR1 is SGHRS and CDR2 is YFSETQ in the germline V gene. The CDR3 runs 14 residues. Germline trimming cut 5 bases from V and 4 bases from J; bases unmatched to any gene: 6. In nucleotides, the CDR3 is TGCGCCAGCAGAAGACTAGCGAGCGCAGATACGCAGTATTTT. Encoded protein: CASRRLASADTQYF.

The chain has TRBV15 and TRBJ2-3, with 8 positions matching TRBD2. The germline V gene encodes CDR1 LNHNV and CDR2 YYDKDF (reference sequence). V lost 2 bases and J lost 4; bases outside the gene matches: 8. CDR3 length: 16 amino acids. CDR3 bases: TGTGCCACCAGCAGATTATCCAGCGGGAGAGCAGATACGCAGTATTTT. Its protein is CATSRLSSGRADTQYF.

CDR3 protein: CASLGTSGYEQYF. The CDR3 DNA reads TGTGCCAGCCTCGGGACTAGCGGGTACGAGCAGTACTTC. This sequence joins TRBV25-1 and TRBJ2-7; 12 bases are shared with TRBD2. Germline CDR1 reads MGHDK; CDR2 reads SYGVNS. This CDR3 has 13 residues. Trimming cost V 8 bases and J 4 bases; bases outside gene matches: 3.

In its sample, this clonotype was seen a few times. J is TRBJ1-5 and V is TRBV29-1, with no clear D. The CDR3 runs to 13 residues. Trimming removed 7 bases from V and 3 bases from J, with 13 bases in between. Germline V gene data show CDR1 as SQVTM and CDR2 as ANQGSEA. CDR3 residues: CSATVDTNQPQHF. The CDR3, as DNA: TGCAGCGCGACTGTGGATACCAATCAGCCCCAGCATTTT.

This clonotype turned up a few times. The DNA of the CDR3 is TGTGCCAGCAGTACCCATCCCGGGCTGAACACTGAAGCTTTCTTT. Encoded protein: CASSTHPGLNTEAFF. This chain joins TRBV12-3 or TRBV12-4 and TRBJ1-1; D remains unclear. The CDR3 sequence is 15 residues long. Trimming pared 5 bases from V and 0 bases from J, leaving 13 bases between.

In its sample, this clonotype was seen a few times. The chain uses TRBV7-2 and TRBJ2-1, with 8 nucleotides matching TRBD1. The CDR3 length is 17 residues. V gave up 3 bases and J gave up 4 bases; unmatched junction bases: 11. CDR1 is SGHTA, CDR2 FQGNSA, per germline. Here the CDR3 DNA reads TGTGCCAGCAGCTTGGCGAGGGACAGGAGTTTATACAATGAGCAGTTCTTC. The encoded protein is CASSLARDRSLYNEQFF.

The CDR3 reads CASSLEEPNEQFF. The DNA of the CDR3 is TGTGCCAGCAGTTTAGAAGAACCAAATGAGCAGTTCTTC. The chain combines TRBV12-3 or TRBV12-4 with TRBJ2-1, with D unresolved. V lost 1 base and J lost 7, with 8 bases in between. The CDR3 is 13 residues long.

The chain links TRBV29-1 to TRBJ2-1, with a weak D call TRBD1 (6 bases). The germline V gene has CDR1 SQVTM and CDR2 ANQGSEA. Trimming cost V 3 bases and J 9 bases, with 18 bases left between them. The CDR3 extends over 14 amino acids. The CDR3, as DNA: TGCAGCGTTGAGGGGGCCTGGCTAGCCGGTGAGCAGTTCTTC. This gives the protein CSVEGAWLAGEQFF.

This chain links TRBV29-1 with TRBJ2-1; TRBD1 matches 8 bases. There are 16 residues in the CDR3. Germline assignment: CDR1 SQVTM and CDR2 ANQGSEA. Trimming at V came to 3 bases and at J to 5 bases, leaving 12 bases not matched to a gene. CDR3 bases: TGCAGCGTTGAGGTCAGGGGGCTCGGGACTCACAATGAGCAGTTCTTC. It encodes CSVEVRGLGTHNEQFF.

V and J are TRBV28 and TRBJ2-5; D possibly corresponds to TRBD1 (5 bases). V lost 6 bases and J 0 bases, leaving 8 bases between the germline ends. The CDR3 length is 13 residues. CDR1 is MDHEN, CDR2 SYDVKM, per germline. CDR3 nucleotides: TGTGCCAGCAGAGGGGTCTACCAAGAGACCCAGTACTTC. Residues: CASRGVYQETQYF.

The chain joins TRBV7-9 to TRBJ1-3; D is undetermined. CDR3 length: 14 residues. The ends were cut back, 5 bases at V and 2 bases at J, with 10 bases in the middle. Germline V lookup: CDR1 SEHNR, CDR2 FQNEAQ (reference sequence). The CDR3 region has the DNA TGTGCCAGCAGCCCACCGGGGACTGGAAACACCATATATTTT. Protein product: CASSPPGTGNTIYF.

As regards this clonotype: Because it lacks the conserved phenylalanine or tryptophan at the end, this CDR3 is likely a read error. The chain uses TRBV5-1 and TRBJ1-1; perhaps TRBD1 as D (6 bases). CDR3 length: 14 residues. CDR1 and CDR2 from the germline V gene are SGHRS and YFSETQ. V was clipped by 4 bases and J by 8 bases, with 18 bases between them. The CDR3 nucleotides are TGCGCCAGCAGCCCCGGGACACCCAAGATGGAAGCTTTCTTG. Its translation is CASSPGTPKMEAFL.

In its sample, this clonotype was seen many times. CDR3 sequence reads: CASSLSPAQGTSTEAFF. CDR3 nucleotide sequence: TGTGCCAGCAGCTTATCTCCGGCCCAGGGGACGAGCACTGAAGCTTTCTTT. The chain uses TRBV11-2 and TRBJ1-1, with TRBD1 as a possible D gene (6 bases). The CDR3 length is 17 residues. Germline CDR1 is SGHAT and CDR2 is FQNNGV. V lost 2 bases, J lost 4 bases, and 20 bases lay in between.

The V call is TRBV10-3, the J call TRBJ2-1, with D unresolved. This CDR3 has 15 amino acids. The V gene lost 6 bases and the J gene lost 1 base, with 13 bases spanning the gap. Germline V gene sequence: CDR1 ENHRY, CDR2 SYGVKD. Written as DNA, the CDR3 is TGTGCCATCAGCCGGAGTAGCACGTCCTACAATGAGCAGTTCTTC. Protein: CAISRSSTSYNEQFF.

The genes are TRBV20-1 and TRBJ2-3; 11 nucleotides agree with TRBD2. There are 17 residues in the CDR3. V was pared by 5 bases and J by 4 bases, with 14 bases of the junction left unmatched. Per the germline V gene, CDR1 is DFQATT and CDR2 is SNEGSKA (reference sequence). DNA for the CDR3: TGCAGTGCTTCGGGGGGTCTAGCGGGAGGACCCCCAGATACGCAGTATTTT. Its translation: CSASGGLAGGPPDTQYF.